This T cell receptor (beta chain) is drawn from a study of beta chain features in type 1 diabetes. Findings and limits, study-wide: The study notes PCR might favor shorter templates equally in patients and controls.

Every isolated RNA sample was fully reverse transcribed, so sequencing captured expressed TCRB transcripts. Only in-frame clones appear in the TCRdb table, and some are missing; sequencing was by immunoSEQ multiplex PCR. The top ten hold roughly 0.025% of the sample, which has fewer than 900,000 clones, 17% seen once. V lost 4 bases and J lost 5; bases outside the gene matches: 6. The CDR3 contains 15 residues. From germline, CDR1 is SGDLS and CDR2 YYNGEE. To note about this clone: The antigen is undetermined.

Sequencing input: naive CD4+ T cells from blood. This clonotype was sampled from a woman aged 18 to 35 in good health. The chain is built from TRBV9 and TRBJ2-1, with 10 nucleotides matching TRBD2. This CDR3 is CASSPSGSGHNEQFF. In DNA, the CDR3 is TGTGCCAGCAGCCCTAGCGGGAGTGGCCACAATGAGCAGTTCTTC.